At least ten counts were recorded for the clone carrying this T cell receptor beta chain. This record comes from a study of response to subunit inactivated influenza vaccine. Via MiXCR, TCRdb re-called the RT-PCR reads, giving one row per CDR3 protein. The table includes about 610,000 distinct CDR3 sequences, approximately 15% detected once. The CDR3 covers 13 residues. Per germline, CDR1 SGHRS and CDR2 YFSETQ. V lost 2 bases to trimming and J lost 4 bases; unmatched junction nucleotides: 3. This TCR was recovered from a man between 50 and 59 years old who received an inactivated influenza vaccine. Sequencing used PBMCs from blood, obtained approximately 13 days after vaccination. The chain is built from TRBV5-1 and TRBJ2-7; 7 bases agree with TRBD1. The CDR3: CASSLGGQYEQYF. The CDR3 bases are TGCGCCAGCAGCTTAGGGGGACAGTACGAGCAGTACTTC.